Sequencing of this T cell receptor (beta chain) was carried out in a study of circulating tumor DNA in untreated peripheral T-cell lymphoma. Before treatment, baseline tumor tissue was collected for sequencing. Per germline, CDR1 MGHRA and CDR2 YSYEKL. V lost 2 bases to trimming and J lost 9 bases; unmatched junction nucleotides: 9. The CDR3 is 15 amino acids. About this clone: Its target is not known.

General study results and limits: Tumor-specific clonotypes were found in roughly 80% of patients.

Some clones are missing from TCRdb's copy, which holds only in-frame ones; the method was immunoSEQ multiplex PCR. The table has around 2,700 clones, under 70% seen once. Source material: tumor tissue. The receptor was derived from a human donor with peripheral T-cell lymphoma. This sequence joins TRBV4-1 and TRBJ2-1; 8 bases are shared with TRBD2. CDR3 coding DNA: TGCGCCAGCAGCCAATTAACGGGGGGGCCCGGTGAGCAGTTCTTC. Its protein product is CASSQLTGGPGEQFF.